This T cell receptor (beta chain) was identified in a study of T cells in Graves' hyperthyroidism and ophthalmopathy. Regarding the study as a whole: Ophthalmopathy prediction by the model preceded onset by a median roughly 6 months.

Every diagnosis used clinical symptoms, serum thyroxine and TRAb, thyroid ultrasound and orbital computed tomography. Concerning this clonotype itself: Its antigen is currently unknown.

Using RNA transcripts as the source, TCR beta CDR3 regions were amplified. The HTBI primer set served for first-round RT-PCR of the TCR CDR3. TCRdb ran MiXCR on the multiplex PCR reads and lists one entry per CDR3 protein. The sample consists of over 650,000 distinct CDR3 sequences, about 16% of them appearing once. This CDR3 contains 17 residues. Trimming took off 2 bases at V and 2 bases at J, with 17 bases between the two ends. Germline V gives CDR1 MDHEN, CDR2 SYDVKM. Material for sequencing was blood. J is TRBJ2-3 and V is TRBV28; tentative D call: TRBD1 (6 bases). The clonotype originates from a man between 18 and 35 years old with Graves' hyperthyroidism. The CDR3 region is CASSLTGLGHNTDTQYF. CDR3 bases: TGTGCCAGCAGTTTAACGGGGCTGGGACACAACACAGATACGCAGTATTTT.